The 15 T cell receptor beta chains below all came from one sample that was sequenced in a study of T cell changes during pregnancy in multiple sclerosis. Assay: immunoSEQ multiplex PCR; the TCRdb copy retains only in-frame clones and omits some. The data contain about 110,000 clones, about nine tenths of them singletons. Sample: peripheral blood, taken after pregnancy. Receptors originate from a female donor with multiple sclerosis, enrolled in a pregnancy study.

The rearrangement uses TRBV7-2 and TRBJ2-7, with 13 bases fitting TRBD2. The trim removed 8 bases at V and 7 bases at J, leaving 5 bases unmatched. This CDR3 is 13 amino acids long. Germline loops: CDR1 SGHTA, CDR2 FQGNSA. The CDR3 DNA follows: TGTGCCAGCGGGGGACTAGCGGGGAAAGAGCAGTACTTC. The encoded protein is CASGGLAGKEQYF.

The V call is TRBV15, the J call TRBJ2-7; D possibly corresponds to TRBD1 (5 bases). V lost 0 bases and J lost 2, with 8 bases in between. The germline V gene has CDR1 LNHNV and CDR2 YYDKDF (reference sequence). This CDR3 spans 14 amino acids. The CDR3 loop reads CATSRDRGTYEQYF. DNA for the CDR3: TGTGCCACCAGCAGAGATAGGGGTACCTACGAGCAGTACTTC. The full variable domain, its missing parts supplied by reference TRBV15 and TRBJ2-7, is DAMVIQNPRYQVTQFGKPVTLSCSQTLNHNVMYWYQQKSSQAPKLLFHYYDKDFNNEADTPDNFQSRRPNTSFCFLDIRSPGLGDTAMYLCATSRDRGTYEQYFGPGTRLTVT.

The chain combines TRBV4-2 with TRBJ2-1, with D possibly being TRBD2 (5 bases). Germline assignment: CDR1 LGHNA and CDR2 YNFKEQ. CDR3 length: 17 amino acids. The V end was cut by 1 base, the J end by 7 bases, with 20 bases between. CDR3 region: CASSQALGGLTGNEQFF. In nucleotides, the CDR3 is TGTGCCAGCAGCCAAGCCCTCGGCGGCCTGACGGGGAATGAGCAGTTCTTC.

The chain carries TRBV14 and TRBJ1-1; 9 nucleotides match TRBD1. The CDR3 runs 14 residues. Germline V gives CDR1 SGHDN, CDR2 FVKESK. Trimming took 6 bases from V and 1 from J; bases not matched to a gene: 3. CDR3 DNA: TGTGCCAGCAGACACAGGGGGCAGAACACTGAAGCTTTCTTT. Translated, it gives CASRHRGQNTEAFF.

The chain joins TRBV2 to TRBJ2-7, with D possibly being TRBD2 (6 bases). Germline CDR1 reads SNHLY; CDR2 reads FYNNEI. This CDR3 has 12 residues. V dropped 4 bases and J dropped 7 bases, with 11 bases sitting between them. The CDR3 coding sequence is TGTGCCAGCAGTGTACCAGGGAGGGAGCAGTACTTC. It specifies CASSVPGREQYF.

In this sample, this clone turned up once. CDR3 sequence (DNA): TGTGCCAGCTCACCACCGGGACAGCCCTTCTATGGCTACACCTTC. This gives the protein CASSPPGQPFYGYTF. The chain employs TRBV18 and TRBJ1-2; 7 bases line up with TRBD1. J lost 4 bases, V lost 0 bases, and 5 bases had no gene match. Germline CDR1 reads KGHSH; CDR2 reads LQKENI. The CDR3 extends over 15 amino acids.

The rearrangement joins TRBV6-5 to TRBJ1-2, with D perhaps matching TRBD1 (5 bases). With 6 bases removed from V and 6 bases from J, the gap between germline ends came to 20 bases. The V gene's germline CDR1 is MNHEY and CDR2 SVGAGI. This CDR3 has 15 residues. The CDR3 region has the DNA TGTGCCAGCAGCCCTGGTGCAGGGTATTTCCATGGCTACACCTTC. Its translation: CASSPGAGYFHGYTF.

The V and J genes are TRBV11-2 and TRBJ1-6, with a tentative D call TRBD1 (5 bases). The V gene's germline CDR1 is SGHAT and CDR2 FQNNGV. The V end was cut by 3 bases, the J end by 8 bases, with 11 bases between. The CDR3 contains 14 residues. Written as DNA, the CDR3 is TGTGCCAGCAGCTTCCGGGGGTTTGATTCACCCCTCCACTTT. This sequence encodes CASSFRGFDSPLHF.

This chain uses TRBV18 with TRBJ1-2; D ambiguous. Germline V gene lookup returns CDR1 KGHSH and CDR2 LQKENI. CDR3 length equals 13 residues. The V and J ends lost 6 bases and 8 bases respectively, with 16 bases between them. The CDR3 nucleotides are TGTGCCAGCTCGGTTGGTACTACCGGGGGCTACACCTTC. It is translated as CASSVGTTGGYTF.

The gene calls are TRBV2 and TRBJ2-1; 11 bases line up with TRBD1. The CDR3 extends over 14 amino acids. V shed 9 bases and J 4 bases; nucleotides not matched to a gene: 5. Germline V gives CDR1 SNHLY, CDR2 FYNNEI. CDR3 protein: CARSGTGGYNEQFF. For the CDR3, the DNA is TGTGCCAGGTCCGGGACAGGGGGATACAATGAGCAGTTCTTC. Drawing the rest from reference TRBV2 and TRBJ2-1, the complete variable domain is EPEVTQTPSHQVTQMGQEVILRCVPISNHLYFYWYRQILGQKVEFLVSFYNNEISEKSEIFDDQFSVERPDGSNFTLKIRSTKLEDSAMYFCARSGTGGYNEQFFGPGTRLTVL.

J is TRBJ1-5 and V is TRBV18; maybe TRBD1 (6 bases). V was cut by 6 bases and J by 7 bases, with 16 bases left in between. Germline V gene sequence: CDR1 KGHSH, CDR2 LQKENI. This CDR3 contains 14 residues. The CDR3 spells CASSPRGNDQPQHF. The CDR3 coding sequence is TGTGCCAGCTCCCCTAGGGGGAACGACCAGCCCCAGCATTTT. The whole variable domain, filled in from reference TRBV18 and TRBJ1-5, reads NAGVMQNPRHLVRRRGQEARLRCSPMKGHSHVYWYRQLPEEGLKFMVYLQKENIIDESGMPKERFSAEFPKEGPSILRIQQVVRGDSAAYFCASSPRGNDQPQHFGDGTRLSIL.

The gene calls are TRBV29-1 and TRBJ2-2, with 10 positions matching TRBD2. Germline V gives CDR1 SQVTM, CDR2 ANQGSEA. CDR3 length: 14 residues. Unmatched junction bases numbered 5, after V lost 4 bases and J lost 6 bases. The CDR3 reads CSVARAGGPGELFF. The CDR3 bases are TGCAGCGTTGCGCGAGCGGGGGGGCCCGGGGAGCTGTTTTTT.

By frequency in the sample, this clone is medium-sized. J is TRBJ1-1 and V is TRBV2; D is perhaps TRBD1 (6 bases). Per germline, CDR1 SNHLY and CDR2 FYNNEI. Trimming pared 4 bases from V and 2 bases from J, leaving 17 bases between. The CDR3 is 16 residues long. CDR3 protein: CASSALLTGPNTEAFF. The CDR3 bases are TGTGCCAGCAGTGCCCTACTGACAGGACCAAACACTGAAGCTTTCTTT.

A few counts support this clone. The V and J genes are TRBV30 and TRBJ2-7; tentative D call: TRBD2 (6 bases). CDR3 length: 13 amino acids. The V and J ends lost 4 bases and 6 bases respectively, with 16 bases between them. From germline, CDR1 is GTSNPN and CDR2 SVGIG (reference sequence). The DNA of the CDR3 is TGTGCCTGGAAAAGGCGGGGTCCCGCCGAGCAGTACTTC. Encoded protein: CAWKRRGPAEQYF.

CDR3 amino acids: CASSFPGQGARTEAFF. CDR3 sequence (DNA): TGTGCCAGCAGCTTCCCGGGACAGGGGGCGAGGACTGAAGCTTTCTTT. The V and J genes are TRBV7-9 and TRBJ1-1; 12 bases line up with TRBD1. Germline CDR1 SEHNR, CDR2 FQNEAQ (reference sequence). V lost 3 bases to trimming and J lost 5 bases; unmatched junction nucleotides: 7. The CDR3 is 16 amino acids.